This T cell receptor (beta chain) was retrieved from a study of blood T cell repertoires in COVID-19. Study in general: Spain, Italy and the United States supplied samples that represented acute and convalescent COVID-19. Nucleic acid was either cDNA or gDNA, and it came from T cells, B-cell-depleted T cells, or PBMCs.

Germline V gives CDR1 SGHTA, CDR2 FQGTGA. The CDR3 runs 13 residues. Germline trimming cut 4 bases from V and 4 bases from J; bases unmatched to any gene: 3. Original processing methods: Researchers report that nucleated cell counts were estimated from reference gene primer amplification. The table came from immunoSEQ multiplex PCR; TCRdb's copy has only in-frame clones and leaves some out. D and trimming come from the DNA, and the V and J calls and clone size come from that table. Of around 100,000 clones listed, roughly 84% were seen once; the top ten hold roughly 13%. Sequences were obtained from peripheral blood. The source is a human donor in a cohort sampled during active or convalescent COVID-19. V gene TRBV7-3 combines with J gene TRBJ2-7, with 8 bases identical to TRBD2. CDR3 region: CASSYRGGYEQYF. CDR3 nucleotide sequence: TGTGCCAGCAGCTATCGGGGGGGATACGAGCAGTACTTC. Looking up the rest from reference TRBV7-3 and TRBJ2-7 gives the full variable domain: GAGVSQTPSNKVTEKGKYVELRCDPISGHTALYWYRQSLGQGPEFLIYFQGTGAADDSGLPNDRFFAVRPEGSVSTLKIQRTERGDSAVYLCASSYRGGYEQYFGPGTRLTVT.